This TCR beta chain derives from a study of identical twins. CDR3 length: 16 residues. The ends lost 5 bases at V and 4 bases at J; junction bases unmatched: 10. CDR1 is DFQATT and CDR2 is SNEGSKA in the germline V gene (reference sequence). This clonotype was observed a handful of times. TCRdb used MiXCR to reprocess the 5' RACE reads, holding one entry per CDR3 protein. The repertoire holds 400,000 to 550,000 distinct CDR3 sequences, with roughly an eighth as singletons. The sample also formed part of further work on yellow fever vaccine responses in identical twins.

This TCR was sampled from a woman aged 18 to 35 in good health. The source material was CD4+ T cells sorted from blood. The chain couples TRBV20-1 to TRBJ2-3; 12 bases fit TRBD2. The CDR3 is CSAGRSSGGASDTQYF. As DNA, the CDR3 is TGCAGTGCTGGCAGATCTAGCGGGGGGGCTTCAGATACGCAGTATTTT.